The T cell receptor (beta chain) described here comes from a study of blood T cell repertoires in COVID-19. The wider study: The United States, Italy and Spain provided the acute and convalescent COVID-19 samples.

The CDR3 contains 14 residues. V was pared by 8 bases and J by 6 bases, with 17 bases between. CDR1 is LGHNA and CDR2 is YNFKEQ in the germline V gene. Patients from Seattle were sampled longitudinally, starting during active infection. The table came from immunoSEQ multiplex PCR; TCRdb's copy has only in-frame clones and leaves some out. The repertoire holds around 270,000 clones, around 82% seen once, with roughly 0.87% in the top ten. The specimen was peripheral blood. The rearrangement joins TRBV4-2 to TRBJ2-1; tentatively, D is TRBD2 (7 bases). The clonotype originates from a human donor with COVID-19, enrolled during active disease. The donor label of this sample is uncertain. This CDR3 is CASGSQGRVNEQFF. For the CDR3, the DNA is TGTGCCAGCGGCAGTCAGGGGAGGGTCAATGAGCAGTTCTTC.